Sequencing of this T cell receptor beta chain was carried out in a study of glioma-infiltrating T cells. For the study at large: WHO grade II oligodendrogliomas or astrocytomas, plus non-recurrent WHO grade IV glioblastomas, were sampled.

This clonotype was seen a handful of times. There are 13 residues in the CDR3. CDR1 is SGHDT and CDR2 is YYEEEE in the germline V gene. V was trimmed by 5 bases and J by 2 bases, leaving 10 bases between them. Amplification of TCR alpha and beta CDR3 regions from RNA used iRepertoire nested multiplex PCR. One entry per CDR3 protein, called by TCRdb with MiXCR from the multiplex PCR reads. The sample lists about 380,000 distinct CDR3 sequences, 41% occurring once. The specimen was glioma tissue, nonneoplastic brain tissue, or PBMCs (not recorded which). The chain uses TRBV5-6 and TRBJ2-5, with D tentatively TRBD2 (6 bases). The receptor was derived from a human donor with low-grade glioma or glioblastoma, undergoing nonglioma brain surgery, or in good health (not recorded which). Here the CDR3 reads CASRRDSQETQYF. CDR3 nucleotides: TGTGCCAGCAGGCGGGACTCACAAGAGACCCAGTACTTC.